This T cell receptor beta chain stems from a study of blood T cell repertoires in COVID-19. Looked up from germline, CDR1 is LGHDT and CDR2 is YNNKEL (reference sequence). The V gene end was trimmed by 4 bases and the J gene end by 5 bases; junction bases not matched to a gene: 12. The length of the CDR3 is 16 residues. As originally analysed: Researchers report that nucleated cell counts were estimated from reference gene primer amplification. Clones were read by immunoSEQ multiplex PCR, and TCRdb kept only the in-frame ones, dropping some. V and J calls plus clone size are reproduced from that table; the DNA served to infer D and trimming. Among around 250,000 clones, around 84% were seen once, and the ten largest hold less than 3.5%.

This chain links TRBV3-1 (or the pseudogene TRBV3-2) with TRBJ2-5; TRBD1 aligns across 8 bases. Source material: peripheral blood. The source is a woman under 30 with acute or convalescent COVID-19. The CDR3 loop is CASSRGQGDFWETQYF. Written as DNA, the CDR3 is TGTGCCAGCAGCCGTGGACAGGGAGATTTTTGGGAGACCCAGTACTTC.